These 24 T cell receptor beta chains came from one sample sequenced in a study of cytomegalovirus exposure and HLA in healthy donors (dated by TCRdb to 2016 to 2017). The library came from the immunoSEQ multiplex PCR assay. The table comes from immuneACCESS by way of TCRdb, which keeps in-frame sequences with V and J called. Part of the clones is missing from these tables; in studies checked, under half for an unresolved V gene and the rest for unknown reasons. The sample yields 230,000 or so clones; just over 85% were counted once. Of the sample, 2.9% is held by the ten largest clones. What was sequenced was PBMCs. The source is a woman aged 18 to 35 in good health and CMV-seronegative.

This sequence joins TRBV27 and TRBJ2-3; unclear D gene. The germline V and J ends were trimmed by 4 bases and 0 bases, with 5 bases remaining between them. The CDR3 sequence is 13 residues long. Germline-derived CDR1 and CDR2 are MNHEY and SMNVEV (reference sequence). CDR3 protein: CASSYSSTDTQYF. As DNA, the CDR3 is TGTGCCAGCAGTTATAGCAGCACAGATACGCAGTATTTT.

As DNA, the CDR3 is TGTGCCAGCAGCGTTAGGGGATCCACGCAGTATTTT. Amino acids: CASSVRGSTQYF. The V gene is TRBV9, the J gene TRBJ2-3; possible D gene TRBD1, 5 bases. V lost 2 bases and J 9 bases, leaving 10 bases between the germline ends. The CDR3 has 12 amino acids. Per the germline V gene, CDR1 is SGDLS and CDR2 is YYNGEE.

The J gene is TRBJ2-6, the V gene TRBV21-1; no check of the table's D call, TRBD2, against the DNA was made. TRBV21-1 is a pseudogene segment. This CDR3 has 14 amino acids. The CDR3: CARGGVTGANVLTF. The CDR3, as DNA: TGTGCCAGGGGGGGGGTGACTGGGGCCAACGTCCTGACTTTC.

This clone was seen a single time. CDR3 bases: TGTGCCAGCAGTTCTCCTTCAGGGAACTATGGCTACACCTTC. Protein product: CASSSPSGNYGYTF. The chain recombines TRBV5-4 with TRBJ1-2, with D perhaps matching TRBD1 (5 bases). V lost 5 bases and J lost 2, with 13 bases in between. CDR1 and CDR2 (germline): SGHNT, YYREEE (reference sequence). CDR3 size: 14 residues. Drawing the rest from reference TRBV5-4 and TRBJ1-2, the complete variable domain is ETGVTQSPTHLIKTRGQQVTLRCSSQSGHNTVSWYQQALGQGPQFIFQYYREEENGRGNFPPRFSGLQFPNYSSELNVNALELDDSALYLCASSSPSGNYGYTFGSGTRLTVV.

This clone was counted between two and nine times. V and J are TRBV27 and TRBJ1-1; D is unresolved. V was pared by 6 bases and J by 0 bases, with 8 bases between. Germline V gene lookup returns CDR1 MNHEY and CDR2 SMNVEV (reference sequence). The CDR3 contains 13 residues. The CDR3, as DNA: TGTGCCAGCAGCCCTTACTTGAACACTGAAGCTTTCTTT. Residues: CASSPYLNTEAFF.

The chain couples TRBV6-4 to TRBJ2-7; D might be TRBD1 (5 bases). Between the trimmed V and J ends, which lost 9 bases and 3 bases, there was a span of 24 bases. Germline CDR1 MRHNA, CDR2 SNTAGT. This CDR3 region has 16 residues. The CDR3 nucleotides read TGTGCCAGTATCGGGCCCCGGGCTCAGGGCAGCTACGAGCAGTACTTC. Translating gives CASIGPRAQGSYEQYF.

The chain joins TRBV30 to TRBJ1-2; D unclear. The CDR3 has 15 residues. The germline gives CDR1 GTSNPN, CDR2 SVGIG (reference sequence). Trimming left V 3 bases short and J 2 bases short, with 16 bases between. The CDR3 coding sequence is TGTGCCTGGAGCGCCAGGAGGGCGCGGAACTATGGCTACACCTTC. Amino acids: CAWSARRARNYGYTF.

The chain links TRBV4-2 to TRBJ2-7; D is possibly TRBD2 (5 bases). With 8 bases removed from V and 0 bases from J, the gap between germline ends came to 11 bases. Germline V CDR1 and CDR2: LGHNA, YNFKEQ. The CDR3 runs to 13 residues. Here the CDR3 reads CASATGSSYEQYF. The DNA for the CDR3 is TGTGCCAGCGCGACGGGAAGCTCCTACGAGCAGTACTTC.

This clone was seen only a few times. The J gene is TRBJ2-7, the V gene TRBV5-6; 7 bases agree with TRBD1. This CDR3 contains 13 residues. Germline CDR1 SGHDT, CDR2 YYEEEE. With 0 bases clipped from V and 7 bases from J, the junction kept 4 bases outside the gene matches. This CDR3 reads CASSLEGAGEQYF. CDR3 sequence (DNA): TGTGCCAGCAGCTTGGAGGGGGCTGGGGAGCAGTACTTC.

This chain connects TRBV7-9 to TRBJ1-4; 11 bases align to TRBD1. From germline, CDR1 is SEHNR and CDR2 FQNEAQ (reference sequence). This CDR3 contains 17 residues. With 1 base clipped from V and 5 bases from J, the junction kept 6 bases outside the gene matches. The CDR3 sequence is CASSLGGQGAENEKLFF. DNA of the CDR3: TGTGCCAGCAGCTTAGGAGGACAGGGGGCGGAAAATGAAAAACTGTTTTTT.

This clone was seen a single time. The chain links TRBV30 to TRBJ1-2, with TRBD1 matching over 11 bases. CDR1 and CDR2 from the germline V gene are GTSNPN and SVGIG (reference sequence). V gave up 1 base and J gave up 0 bases; unmatched junction bases: 7. The CDR3 has 17 residues. CDR3 DNA: TGTGCCTGGAGTGCTGGGACAGGGGGTATTACTAACTATGGCTACACCTTC. Translating gives CAWSAGTGGITNYGYTF.

The sample holds one count of this clone. J is TRBJ2-3 and V is TRBV19; maybe TRBD2 (5 bases). Per the germline V gene, CDR1 is LNHDA and CDR2 is SQIVND (reference sequence). The CDR3 sequence is 15 residues long. V lost 6 bases and J lost 2, with 15 bases in between. The DNA for the CDR3 is TGTGCCAGTAGCCTCTGGCGTAGCGTCACAGATACGCAGTATTTT. Its protein is CASSLWRSVTDTQYF.

The rearrangement joins TRBV5-1 to TRBJ2-5, with D possibly being TRBD1 (6 bases). Trimming pared 0 bases from V and 0 bases from J, leaving 9 bases between. In germline, CDR1 is SGHRS, CDR2 YFSETQ. The CDR3 covers 15 residues. DNA for the CDR3: TGCGCCAGCAGCTTGGAGGGGGTGTACCAAGAGACCCAGTACTTC. This sequence encodes CASSLEGVYQETQYF.

This clone was observed once. The V and J genes are TRBV6-5 and TRBJ1-2; 8 bases map to TRBD1. Germline V gives CDR1 MNHEY, CDR2 SVGAGI. The CDR3 is 15 amino acids. Trimming took 6 bases from V and 4 from J; bases not matched to a gene: 10. The CDR3 DNA follows: TGTGCCAGCAGCCTTGGCAGGGGGCGCCGCTATGGCTACACCTTC. The encoded protein is CASSLGRGRRYGYTF.

The chain recombines TRBV7-2 with TRBJ2-7; no reliable D call. Germline V gene data show CDR1 as SGHTA and CDR2 as FQGNSA. This CDR3 has 15 residues. V shed 0 bases and J shed 3 bases, with 12 bases lying between them. This CDR3 is CASSLAHGLSYEQYF. In DNA, the CDR3 is TGTGCCAGCAGCTTAGCGCATGGGCTTAGCTACGAGCAGTACTTC.

The V and J genes are TRBV5-1 and TRBJ1-5, with D uncertain. V was clipped by 1 base and J by 3 bases, with 17 bases between them. Germline lookup yields CDR1 SGHRS and CDR2 YFSETQ. The CDR3 has 17 amino acids. CDR3 residues: CASSLYPGSDSNQPQHF. The DNA of the CDR3 is TGCGCCAGCAGCTTGTACCCGGGGTCGGATTCCAATCAGCCCCAGCATTTT.

This chain connects TRBV27 to TRBJ2-1; 11 nucleotides align to TRBD2. Germline V gene lookup returns CDR1 MNHEY and CDR2 SMNVEV (reference sequence). This CDR3 has 18 residues. Losses at the gene ends were 6 bases for V and 0 bases for J; bases not matched to a gene: 10. CDR3 sequence reads: CASSRWTSGPSSYNEQFF. In nucleotides, the CDR3 is TGTGCCAGCAGCCGTTGGACTAGCGGGCCGAGCTCCTACAATGAGCAGTTCTTC.

This clone was detected ten times or more. The rearrangement uses TRBV10-1 and TRBJ1-1; no clear D. This CDR3 comprises 10 residues. Germline CDR1 reads WNHNN; CDR2 reads SYGVQD (reference sequence). V was trimmed by 7 bases and J by 2 bases, leaving 2 bases between them. CDR3: CASTNTEAFF. In DNA form, the CDR3 reads TGCGCCAGCACTAACACTGAAGCTTTCTTT.

This rearrangement joins TRBV15 to TRBJ1-5; D is unresolved. CDR3 length equals 15 residues. V lost 1 base and J lost 3, with 10 bases in between. CDR1 LNHNV and CDR2 YYDKDF come from the germline V gene (reference sequence). The CDR3 nucleotides are TGTGCCACCAGCAGAGGATACAGATACAATCAGCCCCAGCATTTT. It is translated as CATSRGYRYNQPQHF.

This clone was detected a few times. V is TRBV4-1 and J is TRBJ1-5, with D perhaps TRBD1 (5 bases). Trimming took 1 base from V and 9 from J, leaving 22 bases between them. The CDR3 spans 17 residues. Looked up from germline, CDR1 is MGHRA and CDR2 is YSYEKL. The CDR3 region has the DNA TGCGCCAGCAGCCAAGTAGATGTGTCGGGGGGGTGGGGGCCCCAGCATTTT. It encodes CASSQVDVSGGWGPQHF.

The chain combines TRBV15 with TRBJ2-7, with TRBD1 matching over 11 bases. CDR1 is LNHNV and CDR2 is YYDKDF in the germline V gene (reference sequence). With V trimmed by 4 bases and J by 2 bases, 1 base remained unmatched. The CDR3 spans 14 residues. CDR3 in DNA: TGTGCCACCAGCAAGGGACAGGGGGCCTACGAGCAGTACTTC. Its translation: CATSKGQGAYEQYF.

The chain carries TRBV6-6 and TRBJ1-5; D perhaps matches TRBD1 (6 bases). CDR1 is MNHNY, CDR2 SVGAGI, per germline (reference sequence). V was shortened by 5 bases and J by 3 bases, with 11 bases between the two germline ends. CDR3 size: 14 residues. CDR3 sequence (DNA): TGTGCCAGCAGTCAGGGGTTGAACAATCAGCCCCAGCATTTT. Its protein product is CASSQGLNNQPQHF.

This clone was seen ten or more times. The rearrangement links TRBV4-1 to TRBJ1-5; tentative D call: TRBD1 (5 bases). V lost 4 bases and J 8 bases, leaving 21 bases between the germline ends. This CDR3 spans 16 amino acids. CDR1 and CDR2 (germline): MGHRA, YSYEKL. The CDR3 sequence: CASSPIQGWDQEPQHF. In DNA form, the CDR3 reads TGCGCCAGCAGCCCTATCCAGGGCTGGGATCAGGAGCCCCAGCATTTT.

The rearrangement links TRBV4-1 to TRBJ2-3; D possibly corresponds to TRBD2 (6 bases). CDR1 is MGHRA and CDR2 is YSYEKL in the germline V gene. V dropped 7 bases and J dropped 0 bases, with 20 bases sitting between them. The CDR3 runs to 17 residues. The CDR3 region has the DNA TGCGCCAGCACCGGAGGGGTACGGCGGGGTAGCACAGATACGCAGTATTTT. This translates into CASTGGVRRGSTDTQYF.